This T cell receptor (beta chain) stems from a study of siplizumab effects on memory and regulatory T cells. Trimming removed 6 bases at V and 6 bases at J, with 9 bases between. The CDR3 has 12 amino acids. Germline assignment: CDR1 MNHNS and CDR2 SASEGT. Repertoires were generated with immunoSEQ multiplex PCR, while TCRdb's copy carries only in-frame clones and drops some. The sample contains some 52,000 clones, about 97% of which appear only once. The specimen sequenced was naive CD4+ T cells sorted from blood. The chain combines TRBV6-1 with TRBJ2-1; TRBD1 or TRBD2 may be the D gene (5 bases each). This receptor was taken from a human donor in good health. The CDR3 loop reads CASRGPGNEQFF. DNA for the CDR3: TGTGCCAGCAGGGGACCGGGCAATGAGCAGTTCTTC.